The next 10 T cell receptor beta chains were all read from a single sample in a study of early T cells in non-severe SARS-CoV-2 infection. TCRdb used MiXCR to reprocess the 5' RACE reads, holding one entry per CDR3 protein. Of some 60,000 distinct CDR3 sequences in the sample, just under 9% are singletons; the top ten hold 17%. Sequenced input: whole blood. The receptor set was obtained from an adult who was a healthcare worker with PCR-confirmed SARS-CoV-2 infection or an uninfected control (not recorded which).

This clonotype was seen repeatedly, ten times or more. V and J are TRBV20-1 and TRBJ1-2, with D unresolved. The CDR3 loop spans 13 amino acids. Germline assignment: CDR1 DFQATT and CDR2 SNEGSKA (reference sequence). V was shortened by 5 bases and J by 2 bases, with 12 bases between the two germline ends. CDR3 sequence: CSAQDTLNYGYTF. CDR3 nucleotides: TGCAGTGCTCAAGACACTCTAAACTATGGCTACACCTTC.

This clonotype was seen a handful of times. The V call is TRBV6-1, the J call TRBJ2-7, with TRBD1 as a possible D gene (5 bases). Germline V gives CDR1 MNHNS, CDR2 SASEGT. V was trimmed by 8 bases and J by 2 bases, leaving 16 bases between them. The CDR3 spans 14 residues. The CDR3 loop is CASCRTGLAYEQYF. For the CDR3, the DNA is TGTGCCAGCTGTAGAACAGGCTTAGCCTACGAGCAGTACTTC.

This clonotype was detected only a few times. As DNA, the CDR3 is TGTGCCAGCAGTACCGGGACAGTTCTAAATCAGCCCCAGCATTTT. This encodes CASSTGTVLNQPQHF. The chain has TRBV2 and TRBJ1-5; 7 positions agree with TRBD1. Germline V gene lookup returns CDR1 SNHLY and CDR2 FYNNEI. The CDR3 is made up of 15 amino acids. Losses at the gene ends were 5 bases for V and 4 bases for J; bases not matched to a gene: 8.

The chain links TRBV6-6 to TRBJ2-7; 9 nucleotides agree with TRBD1. Germline loops: CDR1 MNHNY, CDR2 SVGAGI (reference sequence). With V trimmed by 10 bases and J by 6 bases, 10 bases remained unmatched. The CDR3 spans 13 residues. The CDR3 region has the DNA TGTGCCACCTCGACAGGGGGACTTGGCGAGCAGTACTTC. It specifies CATSTGGLGEQYF.

The V gene is TRBV20-1, the J gene TRBJ1-2; D ambiguous. Per germline, CDR1 DFQATT and CDR2 SNEGSKA (reference sequence). The CDR3 spans 13 residues. With 0 bases removed from V and 1 base from J, the gap between germline ends came to 6 bases. CDR3 nucleotides: TGCAGTGCTAGAGAACGGATTAACTATGGCTACACCTTC. Amino acid sequence: CSARERINYGYTF.

Many counts were recorded for this clonotype. This chain joins TRBV3-1 and TRBJ2-1; 7 bases are a match to TRBD2. The CDR3 runs 16 residues. J gave up 5 bases and V 4 bases, and 11 bases lay outside the gene matches. Germline-derived CDR1 and CDR2 are LGHDT and YNNKEL (reference sequence). The CDR3 protein is CASSRTTSRGNNEQFF. The CDR3 bases are TGTGCCAGCAGCCGAACGACTAGCCGAGGAAACAATGAGCAGTTCTTC.

The genes are TRBV5-1 and TRBJ2-5, with 8 positions matching TRBD2. From germline, CDR1 is SGHRS and CDR2 YFSETQ. The CDR3 is 16 amino acids. Unmatched junction bases numbered 4, after V lost 0 bases and J lost 0 bases. For the CDR3, the DNA is TGCGCCAGCAGCTTGGAGCCTAGCGGGTACCAAGAGACCCAGTACTTC. It encodes CASSLEPSGYQETQYF.

The chain recombines TRBV29-1 with TRBJ2-1; TRBD1 aligns across 10 bases. The V and J ends lost 7 bases and 8 bases, in that order; junction bases with no gene match: 8. The germline gives CDR1 SQVTM, CDR2 ANQGSEA. The CDR3 runs to 13 residues. The CDR3 here is CSGTGTGVDEQFF. CDR3 nucleotides: TGCAGCGGAACCGGGACAGGGGTAGATGAGCAGTTCTTC.

In the case of this clonotype: Its ends do not fully match the called genes, so a read error is possible. The chain combines TRBV12-3 or TRBV12-4 with TRBJ1-5; D not resolved. This CDR3 has 15 residues. CDR3 nucleotides: TGTGCCAGCCGTTTGTGGAGTAATAGCAATCAGCCCCAGCATTTT. Its protein product is CASRLWSNSNQPQHF.

This clonotype appeared many times. This sequence joins TRBV28 and TRBJ2-3, with 10 bases lining up with TRBD2. This CDR3 comprises 17 residues. The trim removed 1 base at V and 1 base at J, leaving 5 bases unmatched. CDR1 MDHEN and CDR2 SYDVKM come from the germline V gene. The CDR3 is CASSLSSSGSRTDTQYF. In DNA, the CDR3 is TGTGCCAGCAGTTTATCGTCTAGCGGGAGTCGCACAGATACGCAGTATTTT.